Listed here is a single T cell receptor (beta chain). Its antigen is unidentified. The CDR3 runs 10 residues. Germline V gene data show CDR1 as SQVTM and CDR2 as ANQGSEA. V lost 7 bases to trimming and J lost 11 bases, with 14 bases between them. The data originate from a study of T cell responses to AZD1222 COVID-19 vaccine. Regarding the study as a whole: Repertoires were sampled only after the peak T cell response. Seropositive status at baseline applied to only a handful of AZD1222 recipients. Clonal diversity may have been underestimated, and the donors were mostly white British, with more females than males.

TCRdb keeps only in-frame clones here, not all; method: immunoSEQ multiplex PCR. The profile shows 140,000 or so clones, more than 75% of them singletons. Combined were second doses at about 4 or about 12 weeks. The sample in question was peripheral blood, obtained 28 days after the second AZD1222 dose. The chain links TRBV29-1 to TRBJ1-1; D might be TRBD1 (5 bases). The TCR was taken from an adult who received the AZD1222 COVID-19 vaccine. CDR3 nucleotide sequence: TGCAGCGCCGGGGACGAGGGGGCTTTCTTT. The encoded protein is CSAGDEGAFF.